This T cell receptor (beta chain) is drawn from a study of identical twins. Points from the study as a whole: Some out-of-frame alpha sequences were shared by twins, and these showed excess low generation probability. In beta out-of-frame sequences, the excess sharing between twins was weaker. Findings came from cross-sectional statistics, without long-term follow-up of donors.

cDNA carried unique molecular identifiers, and a universal primer site was added by template switching. TCRdb independently ran MiXCR on the 5' RACE reads; one entry per CDR3 protein. The data hold around 160,000 distinct CDR3 sequences, with approximately 3.5% observed a single time. The sample holds a few counts of this clonotype. The antigen is not known. The germline V and J ends were trimmed by 3 bases and 6 bases, with 9 bases remaining between them. CDR1 and CDR2 from the germline V gene are KGHDR and SFDVKD. The CDR3 is 13 amino acids. The chain couples TRBV24-1 to TRBJ2-3; D call uncertain. The receptor's source is a man between 18 and 35 years old in good health. The sequenced material came from memory T cells sorted from blood. The CDR3 coding sequence is TGTGCCACCAGTGATACTCTAGGGGATACGCAGTATTTT. This translates into CATSDTLGDTQYF.